This T cell receptor (beta chain) comes out of a study of low-dose radiotherapy and immunotherapy resistance in tumors. Study-wide context: On an every-two-weeks schedule, patients received intravenous nivolumab 240 mg, along with ipilimumab 1 mg/kg every six weeks.

First-strand cDNA relied on TRAV- and TRBV-specific primers spanning alpha and beta chains. Over roughly 20 PCR cycles, TCRs were amplified from a constant-region primer and V-primer adapter. Isolated mRNA was amplified by in vitro transcription. TCRdb reanalysed the reads using MiXCR and keeps one entry per CDR3 protein. The sample holds about 30,000 distinct CDR3 sequences, about 53% seen once. Germline loops: CDR1 MNHEY, CDR2 SVGEGT. Trimming removed 0 bases from V and 3 bases from J; junction bases left unmatched: 8. This CDR3 spans 17 amino acids. The time point denotes: after trial treatment. Specified treatment: LDRT plus nivolumab, ipilimumab, low-dose cyclophosphamide and aspirin (RACIN trial). Each donor was administered nivolumab, ipilimumab, aspirin, low-dose cyclophosphamide and low-dose radiotherapy. Eligibility required advanced solid tumors lacking tumor-infiltrating lymphocytes. This clonotype has only a few counts.

This sequence joins TRBV6-2 or TRBV6-3 and TRBJ2-1, with 7 bases matching TRBD2. The sequence was collected from a male donor with gallbladder cancer. This material consisted of PBMCs, taken after low-dose radiotherapy plus immunotherapy. The CDR3 here is CASSYSPPSGIYNEQFF. In nucleotides, the CDR3 is TGTGCCAGCAGTTACTCCCCGCCCAGCGGGATCTACAATGAGCAGTTCTTC.